Sequencing of this TCR beta chain was carried out in a study of T-cell reconstitution after alpha-beta-depleted transplantation in children. Findings and limits, study-wide: Roughly two months post-transplant, alpha-beta T cells reportedly originated from several hundred graft clones that had expanded. When one year had passed after transplant, most T-cell counts and diversity came from newly produced T cells.

This clonotype was observed at least ten times. Its antigen is undetermined. Germline and junction disagree at one end, which may indicate a read error. It was with unique molecular identifiers that the TCRbeta library was prepared. Using its own MiXCR run on the PCR reads, TCRdb lists one record per CDR3 protein. The top ten clones hold 2% to 2.5% of a sample with roughly 500,000 distinct CDR3 sequences, 10% of them seen once. This CDR3 comprises 12 residues. The germline V gene encodes CDR1 SQVTM and CDR2 ANQGSEA. This chain uses TRBV29-1 with TRBJ1-1; weak D call: TRBD1 (6 bases). The receptor's source is a child younger than 10 with inherited bone marrow failure, due to receive a stem cell transplant. Sequencing used PBMCs, obtained before TCRalphabeta/CD19-depleted stem cell transplant. The CDR3 coding sequence is TGCAGCCTTGAGGGTTTTGGGGGCACAGCTTTCTTT. It encodes CSLEGFGGTAFF.